These 5 T cell receptor beta chains share one sample of origin, sequenced in a study of PD-1 blockade in classical Hodgkin lymphoma. Indicated time point: cycle 4 day 1 (C4D1), after less than 7 weeks of nivolumab. All trial patients relapsed after autologous stem cell transplantation. TCRdb's copy holds only in-frame clones and misses some; the assay was immunoSEQ multiplex PCR. Found here are some 95,000 clones, about nine tenths of them singletons; the top ten hold around 3%. The source was peripheral blood mononuclear cells (PBMCs), collected before the fourth cycle of nivolumab. The source is a human donor with classical Hodgkin lymphoma.

V is TRBV4-3 and J is TRBJ1-2, with a tentative D call TRBD1 (6 bases). The germline V gene has CDR1 LGHNA and CDR2 YSLEER. Between the trimmed V and J ends, which lost 3 bases and 7 bases, there was a span of 24 bases. The CDR3 spans 17 residues. The CDR3 reads CASSQGYQGLEGGGYTF. The CDR3 DNA is TGCGCCAGCAGCCAGGGATACCAGGGACTAGAGGGGGGTGGCTACACCTTC.

This CDR3 is CAWTPTGATEAFF. CDR3 bases: TGTGCCTGGACTCCGACAGGAGCCACTGAAGCTTTCTTT. V and J are TRBV30 and TRBJ1-1; perhaps TRBD1 as D (6 bases). Germline CDR1 is GTSNPN and CDR2 is SVGIG (reference sequence). Trimming took off 4 bases at V and 4 bases at J, with 13 bases between the two ends. The CDR3 sequence is 13 residues long.

Worth noting for this clone: This specimen includes other DNA sequences encoding the same CDR3. The V and J genes are TRBV15 and TRBJ1-2, with D maybe TRBD1 (6 bases). Germline CDR1 is LNHNV and CDR2 is YYDKDF (reference sequence). This CDR3 has 13 residues. Trimming left V 0 bases short and J 7 bases short, with 9 bases between. CDR3 in DNA: TGTGCCACCAGCAGAGAACAGGGCGGTGGCTACACCTTC. Protein product: CATSREQGGGYTF. Full variable domain (remainder filled in from reference TRBV15 and TRBJ1-2): DAMVIQNPRYQVTQFGKPVTLSCSQTLNHNVMYWYQQKSSQAPKLLFHYYDKDFNNEADTPDNFQSRRPNTSFCFLDIRSPGLGDTAMYLCATSREQGGGYTFGSGTRLTVV.

The chain uses TRBV6-5 and TRBJ2-5; D is possibly TRBD1 (6 bases). This CDR3 comprises 13 residues. The ends were cut back, 6 bases at V and 4 bases at J, with 12 bases in the middle. Germline V lookup: CDR1 MNHEY, CDR2 SVGAGI. CDR3 in DNA: TGTGCCAGCAGGCCTACAGGGAGAGAGACCCAGTACTTC. Protein product: CASRPTGRETQYF.

This rearrangement joins TRBV30 to TRBJ2-2; D remains unclear. The CDR3 runs to 15 residues. Germline V lookup: CDR1 GTSNPN, CDR2 SVGIG (reference sequence). With 3 bases removed from V and 4 bases from J, the gap between germline ends came to 15 bases. CDR3 protein: CAWSALRATTGELFF. The CDR3 coding sequence is TGTGCCTGGAGCGCCCTTAGAGCGACCACCGGGGAGCTGTTTTTT.